This is a list of T cell receptor beta chains from one sample in a study of cytomegalovirus exposure and HLA in healthy donors. Sequenced by immunoSEQ multiplex PCR; TCRdb stores in-frame clones only, minus some. This sample's table has approximately 93,000 clones. Material: PBMCs. All receptors come from a woman aged 25 to 39 in good health and CMV-seronegative. Both conserved end residues are part of each CDR3. A D gene is named only where the DNA matches it firmly.

CDR3aa: CASSERGSSYEQYF
CDR3nt: TGTGCCAGCAGTGAACGGGGGAGCTCCTACGAGCAGTACTTC
j_gene: TRBJ2-7
v_gene: TRBV6-1
d_gene: -

CDR3aa: CASSLVGSSYEQYF
CDR3nt: TGTGCCAGCAGCTTAGTCGGGTCCTCCTACGAGCAGTACTTC
j_gene: TRBJ2-7
v_gene: TRBV11-2
d_gene: -

CDR3aa: CASSWLTGQGTDTQYF
CDR3nt: TGCGCCAGCAGCTGGTTGACAGGGCAAGGCACAGATACGCAGTATTTT
j_gene: TRBJ2-3
v_gene: TRBV5-1
d_gene: TRBD1

CDR3aa: CASSSFYRRPYEQYF
CDR3nt: TGTGCCAGCAGCTCCTTTTACAGGCGACCCTACGAGCAGTACTTC
j_gene: TRBJ2-7
v_gene: TRBV5-4
d_gene: -

CDR3aa: CASSSRTSGGYEQYF
CDR3nt: TGTGCCAGCAGCTCCCGGACTAGCGGGGGCTACGAGCAGTACTTC
j_gene: TRBJ2-7
v_gene: TRBV11-2
d_gene: TRBD2

CDR3aa: CAIPGTGSTEAFF
CDR3nt: TGTGCCATCCCCGGGACAGGGAGCACTGAAGCTTTCTTT
j_gene: TRBJ1-1
v_gene: TRBV28
d_gene: TRBD1

CDR3aa: CSTTGLKGEQFF
CDR3nt: TGCAGCACCACGGGGTTAAAAGGTGAGCAGTTCTTC
j_gene: TRBJ2-1
v_gene: TRBV29-1
d_gene: -

CDR3aa: CSVKRGDRNYYEQYF
CDR3nt: TGCAGCGTTAAGAGGGGGGACAGGAACTACTACGAGCAGTACTTC
j_gene: TRBJ2-7
v_gene: TRBV29-1
d_gene: TRBD1

CDR3aa: CAWTRSGANVLTF
CDR3nt: TGTGCCTGGACCAGATCTGGGGCCAACGTCCTGACTTTC
j_gene: TRBJ2-6
v_gene: TRBV30
d_gene: -

CDR3aa: CASSPGTVPLHF
CDR3nt: TGTGCCAGCAGCCCCGGGACAGTCCCCCTCCACTTT
j_gene: TRBJ1-6
v_gene: TRBV7-2
d_gene: TRBD1

CDR3aa: CASSLQGQGNGAFF
CDR3nt: TGCGCCAGCAGCTTGCAGGGACAGGGGAATGGGGCTTTCTTT
j_gene: TRBJ1-1
v_gene: TRBV5-1
d_gene: TRBD1

CDR3aa: CASSSNLAGGPGNEQFF
CDR3nt: TGTGCCAGCAGCTCCAATCTAGCGGGGGGGCCAGGCAATGAGCAGTTCTTC
j_gene: TRBJ2-1
v_gene: TRBV9
d_gene: TRBD2

CDR3aa: CASSPGRRDQPQHF
CDR3nt: TGTGCCAGCAGCCCTGGTAGGAGGGATCAGCCCCAGCATTTT
j_gene: TRBJ1-5
v_gene: TRBV7-8
d_gene: -

CDR3aa: CASSRSSGDNEQFF
CDR3nt: TGTGCCAGCAGTAGGTCGAGCGGAGACAATGAGCAGTTCTTC
j_gene: TRBJ2-1
v_gene: TRBV28
d_gene: -

CDR3aa: CASSTDRAYEQYF
CDR3nt: TGTGCCAGCAGCACAGACAGAGCCTACGAGCAGTACTTC
j_gene: TRBJ2-7
v_gene: TRBV7-9
d_gene: -

CDR3aa: CASSLRRGPNEKLFF
CDR3nt: TGCGCCAGCAGCTTAAGAAGGGGGCCAAATGAAAAGCTGTTTTTT
j_gene: TRBJ1-4
v_gene: TRBV5-1
d_gene: TRBD1

CDR3aa: CSGGNTEAFF
CDR3nt: TGCAGCGGAGGGAACACTGAAGCTTTCTTT
j_gene: TRBJ1-1
v_gene: TRBV29-1
d_gene: -

CDR3aa: CASSPRADTYNEQFF
CDR3nt: TGTGCCAGCAGCCCGAGGGCTGATACCTACAATGAGCAGTTCTTC
j_gene: TRBJ2-1
v_gene: TRBV11-3
d_gene: -

CDR3aa: CASSLFGGRETQYF
CDR3nt: TGTGCCAGCAGCTTGTTCGGGGGACGGGAGACCCAGTACTTC
j_gene: TRBJ2-5
v_gene: TRBV5-5
d_gene: -

CDR3aa: CASSLNRDTLNTGELFF
CDR3nt: TGTGCCAGCAGCCTCAACCGGGACACCCTTAACACCGGGGAGCTGTTTTTT
j_gene: TRBJ2-2
v_gene: TRBV28
d_gene: -

CDR3aa: CSVAQLAGVTGELFF
CDR3nt: TGCAGCGTTGCCCAACTAGCGGGAGTTACCGGGGAGCTGTTTTTT
j_gene: TRBJ2-2
v_gene: TRBV29-1
d_gene: TRBD2

CDR3aa: CASSSPRGGGGETQYF
CDR3nt: TGTGCCAGCAGCTCCCCTCGGGGCGGGGGCGGAGAGACCCAGTACTTC
j_gene: TRBJ2-5
v_gene: TRBV7-9
d_gene: -

CDR3aa: CASSGLIGTGEYEQYF
CDR3nt: TGTGCCAGCAGTGGACTAATCGGGACAGGGGAATACGAGCAGTACTTC
j_gene: TRBJ2-7
v_gene: TRBV28
d_gene: TRBD1

CDR3aa: CASSDELAREQYF
CDR3nt: TGCGCCAGCAGCGACGAACTAGCGAGGGAGCAGTACTTC
j_gene: TRBJ2-7
v_gene: TRBV5-1
d_gene: TRBD2

CDR3aa: CASALMGGLTEAFF
CDR3nt: TGTGCCAGCGCTCTTATGGGGGGGCTCACTGAAGCTTTCTTT
j_gene: TRBJ1-1
v_gene: TRBV27
d_gene: -

CDR3aa: CASSLALSGTEAFF
CDR3nt: TGTGCCAGCAGCTTAGCGCTAAGTGGCACTGAAGCTTTCTTT
j_gene: TRBJ1-1
v_gene: TRBV7-2
d_gene: -

CDR3aa: CASSSGGAGNTEAFF
CDR3nt: TGCGCCAGCAGCTCGGGAGGGGCGGGAAACACTGAAGCTTTCTTT
j_gene: TRBJ1-1
v_gene: TRBV5-1
d_gene: -

CDR3aa: CASSFRTGAGELFF
CDR3nt: TGTGCCAGCAGCTTTCGGACAGGGGCCGGGGAGCTGTTTTTT
j_gene: TRBJ2-2
v_gene: TRBV9
d_gene: TRBD1